This record looks at one TCR beta chain sequence and its context. Single viable CD3+CD4+CD8-CD45RO+ cells were sorted as the memory CD4+ T cells. Serum IgG to CMV pp150, pp28, p38 and p52 defined serostatus. This record comes from a study of memory CD4+ T cells and cytomegalovirus serostatus. Produced via immunoSEQ multiplex PCR; TCRdb's table is partial and in-frame only. The sample has about 41,000 clones, around 78% seen once. V was shortened by 4 bases and J by 5 bases, with 20 bases between the two germline ends. The CDR3 sequence is 16 residues long. Germline V lookup: CDR1 SGHDT, CDR2 YYEEEE. The gene calls are TRBV5-6 and TRBJ2-3, with a possible D match to TRBD2 (6 bases). Sequenced input: memory CD4+ T cells from blood. The source is an adult in good health and CMV-seronegative. CDR3 sequence: CASSRLAIGVGDTQYF. The CDR3 coding sequence is TGTGCCAGCAGCCGTCTAGCGATAGGGGTAGGAGATACGCAGTATTTT.